Included here is one T cell receptor beta chain sequence, with context. This specimen comes from a study of Ad26.COV2.S vaccination and SARS-CoV-2 variants. Libraries were prepared by immunoSEQ multiplex PCR; TCRdb keeps only in-frame clonotypes and omits some of them. The sample records about 680,000 clones, 70% to 90% being singletons. Treatment described: roughly 18 received Ad26.COV2.S at low or high dose, single or two shots; 5 received placebo; per-sample allocation not given. Collection of samples fell on day 63 after the first vaccine or placebo injection. An adult aged 18-55 years in Boston served as the donor. Immunization relied on an Ad26 vector, which expressed Wuhan-strain SARS-CoV-2 spike. Trimming stripped 3 bases from V and 5 bases from J, with 14 bases between. CDR3 length equals 15 residues. The germline V gene has CDR1 KGHSH and CDR2 LQKENI.

The origin of this receptor is a person between 18 and 59 years old who received the Ad26.COV2.S COVID-19 vaccine or a placebo. This sequence joins TRBV18 and TRBJ1-5; unclear D gene. Source: peripheral blood, taken in a trial of Ad26.COV2.S vaccine versus placebo. The DNA for the CDR3 is TGTGCCAGCTCACCTACCCCGCCCCGGGATCAGCCCCAGCATTTT. It yields the protein CASSPTPPRDQPQHF.